These T cell receptor beta chains were read from a single sample in a study of CD8 T cells in ankylosing spondylitis. Using its own MiXCR run on the 5' RACE reads, TCRdb lists one record per CDR3 protein. The sample has roughly 38,000 distinct CDR3 sequences, more than 15% seen once; the top ten hold roughly 45%. Sequencing input: blood. All receptors derive from a male donor with ankylosing spondylitis or in good health (not recorded which). Both conserved end residues are part of each CDR3.

j_call v_call cdr3_aa
TRBJ2-1 TRBV5-1 CASSLTSLVSYNEQFF
TRBJ2-3 TRBV5-1 CASKAGGADTQYF
TRBJ1-5 TRBV12-3/TRBV12-4 CASSLAGNQPQHF
TRBJ1-1 TRBV7-9 CASSSGQGMNTEAFF
TRBJ2-1 TRBV28 CASSFRYGIRGPINEQFF
TRBJ2-1 TRBV29-1 CSVLGDRAYNEQFF
TRBJ2-3 TRBV7-2 CASSPIVGLAVTDTQYF
TRBJ1-1 TRBV20-1 CSANGGNTEAFF
TRBJ2-3 TRBV29-1 CSVEVPGTDTQYF
TRBJ2-2 TRBV28 CASSLAGTGSTGELFF
TRBJ2-5 TRBV5-1 CASSPHRTLTETQYF
TRBJ1-1 TRBV7-2 CASSLGGGRQVNTEAFF
TRBJ2-1 TRBV9 CASSVTSGNFGEQFF
TRBJ2-1 TRBV2 CASSEGVQGFSYNEQFF